These 17 T cell receptor beta chains were all obtained from the same sample, sequenced in a study of blood T cell repertoires in COVID-19 (dated by TCRdb to 2020 to 2021). The library was prepared using the immunoSEQ multiplex PCR assay. TCRdb carries this immuneACCESS record with in-frame sequences only. Its versions omit some clonotypes, under half of them owing to an unresolved V gene in the studies checked, with the rest unexplained. The sample records about 240,000 clones, 75% to 90% of which are singletons. The leading ten clones occupy roughly 12% of the sample. Sequenced input: peripheral blood. These receptors all stem from a woman aged 55-70 years with active or convalescent COVID-19.

The chain carries TRBV19 and TRBJ2-7; 8 positions match TRBD2. V lost 1 base to trimming and J lost 3 bases; unmatched junction nucleotides: 5. In germline, CDR1 is LNHDA, CDR2 SQIVND (reference sequence). This CDR3 comprises 15 residues. In DNA form, the CDR3 reads TGTGCCAGTAGTATAGTGGGGACTAGAAGCTACGAGCAGTACTTC. This translates into CASSIVGTRSYEQYF.

J is TRBJ2-2 and V is TRBV10-2, with 9 bases identical to TRBD2. Germline assignment: CDR1 WSHSY and CDR2 SAAADI. The CDR3 has 13 residues. With V trimmed by 7 bases and J by 3 bases, 0 bases remained unmatched. The CDR3 DNA reads as TGCGCCAGCACTAGCGGGGACACCGGGGAGCTGTTTTTT. This encodes CASTSGDTGELFF.

This chain links TRBV27 with TRBJ2-7; D call uncertain. Trimming stripped 6 bases from V and 0 bases from J, with 12 bases between. The germline gives CDR1 MNHEY, CDR2 SMNVEV (reference sequence). This CDR3 is 14 amino acids long. CDR3 DNA: TGTGCCAGCAGCCTAATACCCACCTCCTACGAGCAGTACTTC. It is translated as CASSLIPTSYEQYF.

The chain is built from TRBV5-1 and TRBJ2-1; 7 bases match TRBD1. This CDR3 has 13 amino acids. J lost 13 bases, V lost 2 bases, and 9 bases had no gene match. Germline values: CDR1 SGHRS, CDR2 YFSETQ. The CDR3 protein is CASSFDRESPQFF. The CDR3 DNA sequence: TGCGCCAGCAGCTTCGACAGGGAGAGTCCTCAGTTCTTC.

This clone has only a few counts. This sequence joins TRBV5-5 and TRBJ2-7; tentative D call: TRBD1 (6 bases). Trimming cost V 0 bases and J 4 bases, with 14 bases left between them. Looked up from germline, CDR1 is SGHKS and CDR2 is YYEKEE (reference sequence). The CDR3 sequence is 15 residues long. In DNA form, the CDR3 reads TGTGCCAGCAGCTTGGCAGACAGGATCTCTTACGAGCAGTACTTC. Translation gives CASSLADRISYEQYF.

CDR3 bases: TGTGCCAGTAGTGGGACAGGGGGCAATAATTCACCCCTCCACTTT. Translation: CASSGTGGNNSPLHF. The rearrangement uses TRBV19 and TRBJ1-6; TRBD1 agrees at 12 bases. The CDR3 consists of 15 residues. Germline V gene data show CDR1 as LNHDA and CDR2 as SQIVND (reference sequence). Germline trimming cut 5 bases from V and 5 bases from J; bases unmatched to any gene: 1.

This clone was counted a single time. The chain carries TRBV10-3 and TRBJ2-3; TRBD2 matches at 8 bases. This CDR3 is built from 17 residues. Trimming cost V 4 bases and J 4 bases; bases outside gene matches: 13. CDR1 is ENHRY, CDR2 SYGVKD, per germline. This chain's CDR3 is CAISALGTGGRADTQYF. In DNA, the CDR3 is TGTGCCATCAGTGCCTTAGGTACGGGGGGGCGGGCAGATACGCAGTATTTT.

The chain carries TRBV5-1 and TRBJ1-4; D possibly corresponds to TRBD1 (5 bases). Germline CDR1 SGHRS, CDR2 YFSETQ. This CDR3 spans 18 amino acids. The ends were cut back, 2 bases at V and 8 bases at J, with 25 bases in the middle. CDR3 in DNA: TGCGCCAGCAGCTTACTCGGGGGTAGGGGTTCGCCCCAGGAAAAACTGTTTTTT. It specifies CASSLLGGRGSPQEKLFF.

This chain joins TRBV7-8 and TRBJ1-5; D gene uncertain. The CDR3 spans 13 residues. Between the trimmed V and J ends, which lost 1 base and 6 bases, there was a span of 7 bases. Germline CDR1 SGHVS, CDR2 FQNEAQ. The CDR3 loop is CASSLVETQPQHF. In nucleotides, the CDR3 is TGTGCCAGCAGCTTAGTGGAGACTCAGCCCCAGCATTTT.

V gene TRBV5-1 combines with J gene TRBJ1-4; D is unclear. Trimming removed 7 bases at V and 2 bases at J, with 9 bases between. Germline CDR1 reads SGHRS; CDR2 reads YFSETQ. The CDR3 totals 13 residues. DNA of the CDR3: TGCGCCAGCGGACCGGGGACTAATGAAAAACTGTTTTTT. It yields the protein CASGPGTNEKLFF.

V is TRBV5-1 and J is TRBJ1-2, with 9 bases matching TRBD1. V shed 2 bases and J 4 bases; nucleotides not matched to a gene: 6. This CDR3 contains 15 residues. The germline gives CDR1 SGHRS, CDR2 YFSETQ. CDR3: CASSFGDRVPYGYTF. CDR3 DNA: TGCGCCAGCAGCTTTGGGGACAGGGTGCCCTATGGCTACACCTTC.

The chain employs TRBV5-6 and TRBJ2-2; possible D gene TRBD2, 5 bases. V lost 0 bases and J 2 bases, leaving 8 bases between the germline ends. The CDR3 is made up of 15 amino acids. The germline CDR1 and CDR2 sequences are SGHDT and YYEEEE. The CDR3 region has the DNA TGTGCCAGCAGCTTGGAGGGAGCCAACACCGGGGAGCTGTTTTTT. Protein product: CASSLEGANTGELFF. Full variable domain (rest looked up from reference TRBV5-6 and TRBJ2-2): DAGVTQSPTHLIKTRGQQVTLRCSPKSGHDTVSWYQQALGQGPQFIFQYYEEEERQRGNFPDRFSGHQFPNYSSELNVNALLLGDSALYLCASSLEGANTGELFFGEGSRLTVL.

In this sample, this clone turned up once. V gene TRBV6-5 combines with J gene TRBJ2-1, with 9 bases aligning to TRBD1. Unmatched junction bases numbered 3, after V lost 5 bases and J lost 4 bases. The germline V gene encodes CDR1 MNHEY and CDR2 SVGAGI. This CDR3 is built from 14 residues. CDR3 sequence: CASSTGGGYNEQFF. The CDR3 DNA sequence: TGTGCCAGCAGTACAGGGGGCGGGTACAATGAGCAGTTCTTC.

The V and J genes are TRBV3-1 (or the pseudogene TRBV3-2) and TRBJ1-2; D uncertain. CDR3 length: 15 residues. Germline V gene data show CDR1 as LGHDT and CDR2 as YNNKEL (reference sequence). The V end was cut by 0 bases, the J end by 4 bases, with 12 bases between. The CDR3 DNA sequence: TGTGCCAGCAGCCAAGAGGGTTGGGAGGGCTATGGCTACACCTTC. Protein sequence: CASSQEGWEGYGYTF.

V gene TRBV6-5 combines with J gene TRBJ2-6, with 7 bases matching TRBD1. This CDR3 has 15 amino acids. The ends lost 6 bases at V and 0 bases at J; junction bases unmatched: 2. Per the germline V gene, CDR1 is MNHEY and CDR2 is SVGAGI. This chain's CDR3 is CASRTGASGANVLTF. The CDR3, as DNA: TGTGCCAGCAGAACAGGGGCCTCTGGGGCCAACGTCCTGACTTTC.

V usage is TRBV1 and J usage is TRBJ1-2; the table calls TRBD1, which could not be checked here. TRBV1 is labeled a pseudogene. This CDR3 region has 15 residues. The DNA of the CDR3 is TGCACCAGCAGCCAGGCCCCGGACAGCTGGAAGGGCTACACCTTC. Translating gives CTSSQAPDSWKGYTF.

The chain couples TRBV11-1 to TRBJ2-1; the D gene is possibly TRBD2 (5 bases). Germline assignment: CDR1 SGHAT and CDR2 FQDESV (reference sequence). Trimming removed 5 bases at V and 5 bases at J, with 10 bases between. This CDR3 comprises 13 residues. The CDR3 coding sequence is TGTGCCAGCAGCACGATCGGGGACAATGAGCAGTTCTTC. Its translation: CASSTIGDNEQFF.